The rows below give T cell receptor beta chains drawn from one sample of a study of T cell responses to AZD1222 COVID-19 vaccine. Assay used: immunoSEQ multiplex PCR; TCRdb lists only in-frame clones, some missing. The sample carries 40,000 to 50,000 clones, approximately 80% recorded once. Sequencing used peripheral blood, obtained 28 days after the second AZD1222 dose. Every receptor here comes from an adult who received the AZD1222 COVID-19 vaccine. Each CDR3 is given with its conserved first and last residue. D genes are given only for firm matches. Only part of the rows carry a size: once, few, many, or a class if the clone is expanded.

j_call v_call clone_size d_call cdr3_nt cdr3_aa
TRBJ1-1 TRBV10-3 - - TGTGCCATCAGTGAGAGGGGATCAAACACTGAAGCTTTCTTT CAISERGSNTEAFF
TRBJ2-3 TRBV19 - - TGTGCCAGTAGCCGTCCACGGGATACGCAGTATTTT CASSRPRDTQYF
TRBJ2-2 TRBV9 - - TGTGCCAGCAGCGTAGTGTACACCGGGGAGCTGTTTTTT CASSVVYTGELFF
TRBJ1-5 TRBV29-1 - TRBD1 TGCAGCGTAGGGACAGGGGGACAGCCCCAGCATTTT CSVGTGGQPQHF
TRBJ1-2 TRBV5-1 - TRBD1 TGCGCCAGCAGCTTGGGAGGACAGGAAGGGTCCTATGGCTACACCTTC CASSLGGQEGSYGYTF
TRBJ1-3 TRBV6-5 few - TGTGCCAGCAGTTATCAGGTCGGCTCTGGAAACACCATATATTTT CASSYQVGSGNTIYF
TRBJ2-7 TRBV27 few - TGTGCCAGCAGTTTATTGGGTCGGTCGGCCTACGAGCAGTACTTC CASSLLGRSAYEQYF
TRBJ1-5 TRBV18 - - TGTGCCAGCTCACCAAATCGGTACGGCAATCAGCCCCAGCATTTT CASSPNRYGNQPQHF
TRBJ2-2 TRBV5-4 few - TGTGCCAGCAGCCGGGCCAGAGCCACCGGGGAGCTGTTTTTT CASSRARATGELFF
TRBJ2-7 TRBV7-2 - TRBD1 TGTGCCAGCAGCTCGCCGGGACAGGGAACCCACGAGCAGTACTTC CASSSPGQGTHEQYF
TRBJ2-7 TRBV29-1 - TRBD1 TGCAGCGTGGGACCAGGGGGCGTGCGATACGAGCAGTACTTC CSVGPGGVRYEQYF
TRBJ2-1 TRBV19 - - TGTGCCAGTAGCTCCGACAGAAGCTCCTACAATGAGCAGTTCTTC CASSSDRSSYNEQFF
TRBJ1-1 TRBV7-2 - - TGTGCCAGCAGGGGGATTTCGGGCACTGAAGCTTTCTTT CASRGISGTEAFF
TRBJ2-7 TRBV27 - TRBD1 TGTGCCAGCAGTTTGGGGACAGGGATCTACGAGCAGTACTTC CASSLGTGIYEQYF
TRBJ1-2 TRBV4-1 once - TGCGCCAGCAGCCAAATCTGGCGTGATGGCTACACCTTC CASSQIWRDGYTF
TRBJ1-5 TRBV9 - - TGTGCCAGCAGCCTAGACAGGATCGGCAATCAGCCCCAGCATTTT CASSLDRIGNQPQHF
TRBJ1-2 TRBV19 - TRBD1 TGTGCCAGTAGAGGGACAGGGGGCCGTAACTATGGCTACACCTTC CASRGTGGRNYGYTF
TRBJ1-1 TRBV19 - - TGTGCCAGTAGTAAGTTCAAGGGCACTGAAGCTTTCTTT CASSKFKGTEAFF
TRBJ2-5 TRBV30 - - TGTGCCTGGAGTGGGCGGCAGGCCGGAGAGACCCAGTACTTC CAWSGRQAGETQYF
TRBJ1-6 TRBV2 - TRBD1 TGTGCCAACGAACCTGACAGGGGCCTCAATTCACCCCTCCACTTT CANEPDRGLNSPLHF
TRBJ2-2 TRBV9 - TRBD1 TGTGCCAGCAGCGCAGGGGGTACGACCGGGGAGCTGTTTTTT CASSAGGTTGELFF
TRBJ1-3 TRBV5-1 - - TGCGCCAGCAGCTTGGTGATGGCCGACTCTGGAAACACCATATATTTT CASSLVMADSGNTIYF
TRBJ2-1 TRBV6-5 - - TGTGCCAGCAGTTACGGAATACCCCCTAGTAATCGAGAGTTCTTC CASSYGIPPSNREFF
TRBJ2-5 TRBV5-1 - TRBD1 TGCGCCAGCAGCTCGGGTGGGGACAGGGGACCCCGAGAGACCCAGTACTTC CASSSGGDRGPRETQYF
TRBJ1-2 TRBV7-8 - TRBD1 TGTGCCAGCAGCCCCGGGACAGCTTCTCAGCCGACCTATGGCTACACCTTC CASSPGTASQPTYGYTF
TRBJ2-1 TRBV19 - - TGTGCCAGTAGTATAGACAGAAGCTCCTACAATGAGCAGTTCTTC CASSIDRSSYNEQFF
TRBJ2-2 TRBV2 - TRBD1 TGTGCCAGCCGGGGCACAGGGGGCGACACCGGGGAGCTGTTTTTT CASRGTGGDTGELFF
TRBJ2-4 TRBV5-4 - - TGTGCCAGCAGCTTGGGGCCGATGGGGGACATTCAGTACTTC CASSLGPMGDIQYF
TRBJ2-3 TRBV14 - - TGTGCCAGCAGCCAAGAAGGCCCAGATACGCAGTATTTT CASSQEGPDTQYF
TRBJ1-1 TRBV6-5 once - TGTGCCAGCAGTTACGGGAACGCAGGGAATGGTGAAGCTTTCTTT CASSYGNAGNGEAFF
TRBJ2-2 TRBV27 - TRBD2 TGTGCCAGCAGCCAACTAGCGGGGGCCAGGAGGCTGTTTTTT CASSQLAGARRLFF
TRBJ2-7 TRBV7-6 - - TGTGCCAGCAGCTTAGCCGTCACCCCCTCCTACGAGCAGTACTTC CASSLAVTPSYEQYF
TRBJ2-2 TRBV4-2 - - TGTGCCAGCAGCCTAGGGTTAGGGGCCGGGGAGCTGTTTTTT CASSLGLGAGELFF
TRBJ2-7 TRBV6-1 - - TGTGCCAGCAGTGAAGCGGGGGGGGCAGCCTACGAGCAGTACTTC CASSEAGGAAYEQYF
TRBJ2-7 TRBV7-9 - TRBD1 TGTGCCAGCAGTTTTACCCGGGACAGCCACGAGCAGTACTTC CASSFTRDSHEQYF
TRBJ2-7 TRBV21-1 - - TGTGCCAGCAAGTGGACAGGGAACTTTAGAAGCGAGCAGTACTTC CASKWTGNFRSEQYF
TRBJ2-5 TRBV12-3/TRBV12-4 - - TGTGCCAGCAGTTTAGTGGCCTGGGAGACCCAGTACTTC CASSLVAWETQYF
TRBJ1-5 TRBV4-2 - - TGTGCCAGCAGCCCCAGGGCACGGGAGAAGATAGAGCCCCAGCATTTT CASSPRAREKIEPQHF
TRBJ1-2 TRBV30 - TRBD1 TGTGCCTGGAACATACCCCGGACAGGGAACTATGGCTACACCTTC CAWNIPRTGNYGYTF
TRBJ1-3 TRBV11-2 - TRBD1 TGTGCCAGCAGCTTAGGAGGGGGCGCGTACACCATATATTTT CASSLGGGAYTIYF
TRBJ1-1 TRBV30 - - TGTGCCTGGAGTAGGAACACTGAAGCTTTCTTT CAWSRNTEAFF
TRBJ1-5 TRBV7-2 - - TGTGCCAGCAGCCCCCAAGTTAGCAATCAGCCCCAGCATTTT CASSPQVSNQPQHF
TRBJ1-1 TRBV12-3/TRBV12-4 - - TGTGCCAGCAGTTTATACGTCGTGTTGTTT CASSLYVVLF
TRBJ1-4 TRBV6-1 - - TGTGCCAGCAGTGAAGAAAGGGTCACTAATGAAAAACTGTTTTTT CASSEERVTNEKLFF
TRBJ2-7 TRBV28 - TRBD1 TGTGCCAGCGGTTTGTTAGGGGGCGGCGAGCAGTACTTC CASGLLGGGEQYF
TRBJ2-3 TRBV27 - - TGTGCCAGCAGTTTTCGAGGGGGGATGACAGATACGCAGTATTTT CASSFRGGMTDTQYF
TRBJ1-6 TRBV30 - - TGTGCCTGGAGCCTTCCGGGGCTCTCCTATAATTCACCCCTCCACTTT CAWSLPGLSYNSPLHF
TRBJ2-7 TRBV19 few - TGTGCCAGTAGTAAGACAGGTTACGAGCAGTACTTC CASSKTGYEQYF
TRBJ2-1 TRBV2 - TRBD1 TGTGCCACTTTTTACAGGGGGCGAGGTAGCGGGTCGCGCAATGAGCAGTTCTTC CATFYRGRGSGSRNEQFF
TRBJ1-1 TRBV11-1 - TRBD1 TGTGCCAGCAGCAGGGACAGGGGGAACACTGAAGCTTTCTTT CASSRDRGNTEAFF
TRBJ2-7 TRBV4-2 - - TGTGCCAGCAGCCCACCGGGATCCGGCTCCTACGAGCAGTACTTC CASSPPGSGSYEQYF
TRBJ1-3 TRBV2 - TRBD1 TGTGCCAGCAGCCGACAGGGGCTCTCTGGAAACACCATATATTTT CASSRQGLSGNTIYF